This T cell receptor (beta chain) was found in a study of T cells in Graves' hyperthyroidism and ophthalmopathy. The study, taken as a whole, reports: Ophthalmopathy was identified by the model a median approximately six months ahead of onset. The majority of expanded thyroid clonotypes above 0.001 also appeared in blood.

The CDR3 regions of TCR beta were amplified from RNA transcripts. In the first-round RT-PCR of the TCR CDR3, the HTBI primer set was used. TCRdb called the multiplex PCR reads again in MiXCR, with one record for every CDR3 protein. The table shows some 800,000 distinct CDR3 sequences, with 35% to 40% occurring only once. With regard to this clonotype: Its antigen is currently unknown. The germline gene is not matched at one end of the junction; a read error may be the cause.

The diagnostic basis comprised clinical symptoms, serum thyroxine and TRAb, thyroid ultrasound and orbital computed tomography. Germline assignment: CDR1 SEHNR and CDR2 FQNEAQ (reference sequence). The CDR3 has 18 residues. This receptor was identified in a man younger than 30 with Graves' hyperthyroidism. The rearrangement uses TRBV7-9 and TRBJ1-6; 8 nucleotides agree with TRBD1. Sequenced: blood. The CDR3 sequence: CASSQEWDRITYNSPLHF. The DNA for the CDR3 is TGCGCCAGCAGCCAAGAATGGGACAGGATCACCTATAATTCACCCCTCCACTTT.